Shown below are 13 T cell receptor beta chains from a single sample sequenced in a study of beta chain features in type 1 diabetes. The study's findings and limits: Shorter TCRB CDR3s, moderately but significantly so, marked every one of the four CD4+ subsets in Type 1 diabetes patients.

Expressed TCRB transcripts got sequenced, as all isolated RNA was reverse transcribed. Data came from immunoSEQ multiplex PCR; TCRdb stores just in-frame clones and leaves some out. Here the sample spans approximately 360,000 clones, around an eighth being singletons. What these receptors recognize is not known. The sequenced material came from naive CD4+ T cells from blood. These receptors all come from a woman aged 18 to 35 with type 1 diabetes.

This clone showed up just a few times. The chain links TRBV4-1 to TRBJ1-4, with D possibly being TRBD1 (6 bases). The CDR3 is 15 residues long. The V end was cut by 1 base, the J end by 8 bases, with 14 bases between. The germline gives CDR1 MGHRA, CDR2 YSYEKL. The CDR3 protein is CASSQGSGGREKLFF. The CDR3 DNA sequence: TGCGCCAGCAGCCAAGGTAGCGGGGGCCGGGAAAAACTGTTTTTT.

This chain links TRBV28 with TRBJ2-3, with a tentative D call TRBD2 (6 bases). The CDR3 extends over 12 amino acids. V was trimmed by 5 bases and J by 8 bases, leaving 11 bases between them. Germline values: CDR1 MDHEN, CDR2 SYDVKM. CDR3 nucleotides: TGTGCCAGCAGTCCGACTAGTGGTACGCAGTATTTT. This translates into CASSPTSGTQYF.

This clone was recorded a few times. The V call is TRBV29-1, the J call TRBJ2-7; TRBD2 aligns across 7 bases. V lost 6 bases to trimming and J lost 2 bases; unmatched junction nucleotides: 4. CDR3 length equals 12 residues. In germline, CDR1 is SQVTM, CDR2 ANQGSEA. The CDR3 here is CSVIRGAYEQYF. The DNA of the CDR3 is TGCAGCGTAATACGGGGGGCCTACGAGCAGTACTTC.

The chain recombines TRBV4-1 with TRBJ2-3, with D uncertain. V lost 2 bases and J 4 bases, leaving 10 bases between the germline ends. Germline V gives CDR1 MGHRA, CDR2 YSYEKL. This CDR3 contains 14 residues. CDR3 amino acids: CASSQLPTADTQYF. The CDR3 bases are TGCGCCAGCAGCCAACTCCCGACTGCAGATACGCAGTATTTT.

V usage is TRBV30 and J usage is TRBJ2-1; 12 bases map to TRBD1. Germline V lookup: CDR1 GTSNPN, CDR2 SVGIG (reference sequence). CDR3 size: 15 residues. The trim removed 1 base at V and 7 bases at J, leaving 5 bases unmatched. The CDR3 DNA sequence: TGTGCCTGGAGTGGGGGGACAGGGGGCAGGAATGAGCAGTTCTTC. Translated, it gives CAWSGGTGGRNEQFF. The full variable domain, its missing parts supplied by reference TRBV30 and TRBJ2-1, is SQTIHQWPATLVQPVGSPLSLECTVEGTSNPNLYWYRQAAGRGLQLLFYSVGIGQISSEVPQNLSASRPQDRQFILSSKKLLLSDSGFYLCAWSGGTGGRNEQFFGPGTRLTVL.

The chain is built from TRBV11-2 and TRBJ2-7; 7 bases line up with TRBD2. With 3 bases clipped from V and 4 bases from J, the junction kept 6 bases outside the gene matches. The length of the CDR3 is 14 residues. Germline V gene data show CDR1 as SGHAT and CDR2 as FQNNGV. The CDR3 DNA reads as TGTGCCAGCAGCTTCGGGGACTACGAATACGAGCAGTACTTC. Protein product: CASSFGDYEYEQYF.

This clone was detected a few times. The CDR3 coding sequence is TGTGCCAGCAGTGAACATGGACAGGGTCGAAATGAGCAGTTCTTC. Amino acids: CASSEHGQGRNEQFF. The chain joins TRBV6-4 to TRBJ2-1; 8 nucleotides line up with TRBD1. Germline lookup yields CDR1 MRHNA and CDR2 SNTAGT. CDR3 size: 15 residues. Germline trimming cut 3 bases from V and 7 bases from J; bases unmatched to any gene: 8.

V is TRBV7-9 and J is TRBJ2-5; D gene unclear. The CDR3 has 16 residues. With 1 base removed from V and 0 bases from J, the gap between germline ends came to 12 bases. Germline CDR1 SEHNR, CDR2 FQNEAQ (reference sequence). CDR3 loop: CASSLGGLPYQETQYF. DNA of the CDR3: TGTGCCAGCAGCTTAGGTGGGCTGCCGTACCAAGAGACCCAGTACTTC.

This clone was picked up a small number of times. The V and J genes are TRBV7-2 and TRBJ2-2; TRBD2 matches at 7 bases. Germline V gene data show CDR1 as SGHTA and CDR2 as FQGNSA. The CDR3 consists of 15 residues. Trimming at V came to 3 bases and at J to 7 bases, leaving 8 bases not matched to a gene. The CDR3 sequence: CASSFFGRIGGELFF. The CDR3 DNA follows: TGTGCCAGCAGCTTTTTCGGGAGGATAGGCGGGGAGCTGTTTTTT.

This clone was recorded a few times. The chain has TRBV5-1 and TRBJ1-1; no clear D. Trimming took 5 bases from V and 3 from J, leaving 8 bases between them. This CDR3 spans 12 amino acids. Germline values: CDR1 SGHRS, CDR2 YFSETQ. The CDR3 reads CASRAADTEAFF. CDR3 in DNA: TGCGCCAGCAGGGCGGCCGACACTGAAGCTTTCTTT.

This clone turned up a few times. The rearrangement uses TRBV13 and TRBJ1-4; 8 nucleotides match TRBD1. Trimming at V came to 5 bases and at J to 7 bases, leaving 6 bases not matched to a gene. This CDR3 contains 14 residues. From germline, CDR1 is PRHDT and CDR2 FYEKMQ (reference sequence). CDR3 nucleotides: TGTGCCAGCAGCCCGCGGACAGGGTTTGAAAAACTGTTTTTT. Encoded protein: CASSPRTGFEKLFF.

This clone came up a few times. The rearrangement uses TRBV5-6 and TRBJ2-1; 9 nucleotides agree with TRBD1. Germline CDR1 SGHDT, CDR2 YYEEEE. The CDR3 is made up of 16 amino acids. With 5 bases clipped from V and 4 bases from J, the junction kept 10 bases outside the gene matches. The CDR3 sequence is CASSSQPGQGYNEQFF. Written as DNA, the CDR3 is TGTGCCAGCAGTTCCCAACCGGGACAGGGATACAATGAGCAGTTCTTC.

This sequence joins TRBV7-9 and TRBJ1-5; TRBD1 matches at 8 bases. Germline V lookup: CDR1 SEHNR, CDR2 FQNEAQ (reference sequence). The CDR3 covers 15 residues. The J segment lost 3 bases and the V segment lost 5 bases, leaving 6 bases of the junction unmatched. CDR3 in amino acids: CASSGTGGVNQPQHF. The CDR3 region has the DNA TGTGCCAGCAGCGGCACAGGGGGGGTCAATCAGCCCCAGCATTTT.